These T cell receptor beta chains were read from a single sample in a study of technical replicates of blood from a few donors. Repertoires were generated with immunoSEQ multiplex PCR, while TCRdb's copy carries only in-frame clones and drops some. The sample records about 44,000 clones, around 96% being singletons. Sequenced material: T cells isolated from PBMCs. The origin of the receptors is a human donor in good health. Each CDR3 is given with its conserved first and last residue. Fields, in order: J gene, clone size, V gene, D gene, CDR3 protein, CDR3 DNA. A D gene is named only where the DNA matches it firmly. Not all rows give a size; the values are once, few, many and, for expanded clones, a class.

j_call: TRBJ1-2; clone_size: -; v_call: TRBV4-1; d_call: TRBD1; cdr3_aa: CASSPGQGGYGYTF; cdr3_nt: TGCGCCAGCAGCCCTGGACAGGGAGGCTATGGCTACACCTTC
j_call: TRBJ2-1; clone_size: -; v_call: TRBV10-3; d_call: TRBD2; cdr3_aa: CAISESGGSFNEQFF; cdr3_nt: TGTGCCATCAGTGAGTCGGGCGGGAGCTTTAATGAGCAGTTCTTC
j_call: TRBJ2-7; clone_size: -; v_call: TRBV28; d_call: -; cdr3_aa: CASGFGGTDAYEQYF; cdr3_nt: TGTGCCAGCGGGTTTGGGGGGACCGACGCCTACGAGCAGTACTTC
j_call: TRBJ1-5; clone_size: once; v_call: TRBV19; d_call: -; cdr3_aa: CASSRGQPQHF; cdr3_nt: TGTGCCAGTAGTAGAGGGCAGCCCCAGCATTTT
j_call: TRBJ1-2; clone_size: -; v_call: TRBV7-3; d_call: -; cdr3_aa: CASSLGAMDYGYTF; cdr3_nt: TGTGCCAGCAGCTTGGGGGCGATGGACTATGGCTACACCTTC
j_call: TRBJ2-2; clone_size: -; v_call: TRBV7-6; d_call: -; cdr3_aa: CASSQRGLANTGELFF; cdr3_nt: TGTGCCAGCAGCCAGCGCGGCCTAGCCAACACCGGGGAGCTGTTTTTT
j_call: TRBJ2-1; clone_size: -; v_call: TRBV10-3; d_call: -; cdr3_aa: CAISEGGDEQFF; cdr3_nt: TGTGCCATCAGTGAAGGGGGGGATGAGCAGTTCTTC
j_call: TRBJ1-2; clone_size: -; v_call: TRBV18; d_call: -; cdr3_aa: CASSPLLVNGYTF; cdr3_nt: TGTGCCAGCTCACCACTCCTAGTGAATGGCTACACCTTC
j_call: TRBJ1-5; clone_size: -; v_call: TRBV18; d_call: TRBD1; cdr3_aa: CASSPPGQGDQPQHF; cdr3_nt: TGTGCCAGCTCACCACCCGGACAGGGCGATCAGCCCCAGCATTTT
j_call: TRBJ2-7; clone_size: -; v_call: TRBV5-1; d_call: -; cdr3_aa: CASSIDSYEQYF; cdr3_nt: TGCGCCAGCAGCATAGACAGCTACGAGCAGTACTTC
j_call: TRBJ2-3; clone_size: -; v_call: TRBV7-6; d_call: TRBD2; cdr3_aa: CASSLAGADTQYF; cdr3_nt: TGTGCCAGCAGCCTAGCGGGAGCAGATACGCAGTATTTT
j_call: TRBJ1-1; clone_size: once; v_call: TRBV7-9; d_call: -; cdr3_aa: CASSFLPSNTEAFF; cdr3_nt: TGTGCCAGCAGCTTTCTACCTTCAAACACTGAAGCTTTCTTT
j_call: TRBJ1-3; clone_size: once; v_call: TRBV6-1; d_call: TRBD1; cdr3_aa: CASSAGTGFGNTIYF; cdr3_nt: TGTGCCAGCAGTGCCGGGACAGGGTTTGGAAACACCATATATTTT
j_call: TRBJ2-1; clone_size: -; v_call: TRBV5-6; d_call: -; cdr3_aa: CASIWTRTWGDEQFF; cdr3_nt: TGTGCCAGCATCTGGACTCGAACCTGGGGGGATGAGCAGTTCTTC
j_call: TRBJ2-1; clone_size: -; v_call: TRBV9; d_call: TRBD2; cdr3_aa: CASSAAGLPYNEQFF; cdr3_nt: TGTGCCAGCAGCGCAGCGGGACTACCTTACAATGAGCAGTTCTTC